Detailed here is one TCR beta chain. Its antigen is not identified. TCR cDNA, made by 5'RACE template switching, carried an added universal primer site and UMIs. MiXCR, run by TCRdb on the 5' RACE reads, gives a single entry per CDR3 protein. This table holds some 390,000 distinct CDR3 sequences, around 6.4% found once. Germline CDR1 and CDR2: ENHRY and SYGVKD. This CDR3 spans 15 amino acids. Losses at the gene ends were 6 bases for V and 6 bases for J; bases not matched to a gene: 12. This entry belongs to a study of T cells after yellow fever vaccination. Study results and caveats: Primary-vaccination clones mostly resurfaced post-booster (around 96% CD4, just under 90% CD8).

The source of this sequence is a man aged 25-45 years who received the YFV17D yellow fever vaccine. Here the sequenced sample was PBMCs, taken 5 days after the yellow fever booster vaccination. The J gene is TRBJ2-7, the V gene TRBV10-3; the match to TRBD1 covers 9 bases. Written as DNA, the CDR3 is TGTGCCATCAGCGCGGGACAGGGAACGAAGGTCGAGCAGTACTTC. This codes for CAISAGQGTKVEQYF.